The 27 T cell receptor beta chains below all came from one sample that was sequenced in a study of identical twins. TCRdb called the 5' RACE reads again in MiXCR, with one record for every CDR3 protein. The data contain approximately 260,000 distinct CDR3 sequences, about 8.5% of them singletons. The same sample was also studied in work on yellow fever vaccine responses in identical twins.

Sequenced sample: CD8+ T cells sorted from blood. Every receptor here comes from a woman in her late teens or twenties in good health.

This clonotype was seen ten or more times. The germline gene is not matched at one end of the junction; a read error may be the cause. CDR3 protein: CASSPRTDSGANVLTF. CDR3 sequence (DNA): TGTGCTAGCAGCCCAAGGACTGACTCTGGGGCCAACGTCCTGACTTTC. The chain links TRBV7-7 to TRBJ2-6; maybe TRBD2 (5 bases). The V gene's germline CDR1 is SSHAT and CDR2 FNYEAQ (reference sequence). The CDR3 totals 16 residues.

This clonotype was detected a few times. V is TRBV6-2 or TRBV6-3 and J is TRBJ2-7, with 8 positions matching TRBD1. The V and J ends lost 8 bases and 3 bases, in that order; junction bases with no gene match: 9. Germline CDR1 is MNHEY and CDR2 is SVGEGT. The CDR3 has 14 residues. CDR3 nucleotide sequence: TGTGCCAGCGGCCCCGGACAGGGCTACTACGAGCAGTACTTC. Translated: CASGPGQGYYEQYF.

The chain joins TRBV6-1 to TRBJ2-7; 7 nucleotides match TRBD2. The CDR3 runs 14 residues. Losses at the gene ends were 8 bases for V and 3 bases for J; bases not matched to a gene: 10. From germline, CDR1 is MNHNS and CDR2 SASEGT. The CDR3 is CASSSFGGDYEQYF. For the CDR3, the DNA is TGTGCCAGCTCCTCATTTGGGGGGGACTACGAGCAGTACTTC.

There are a few counts of this clonotype. The chain recombines TRBV28 with TRBJ1-5; D unclear. V lost 6 bases and J lost 0, with 9 bases in between. The CDR3 is 14 residues long. CDR1 MDHEN and CDR2 SYDVKM come from the germline V gene. CDR3 nucleotides: TGTGCCAGCAGCCCCCTGGATAGCAATCAGCCCCAGCATTTT. It yields the protein CASSPLDSNQPQHF.

In its sample, this clonotype was seen once. The V call is TRBV29-1, the J call TRBJ2-7; D remains unclear. Between the trimmed V and J ends, which lost 8 bases and 3 bases, there was a span of 14 bases. From germline, CDR1 is SQVTM and CDR2 ANQGSEA. The CDR3 has 12 amino acids. The CDR3 spells CSTRGRNYEQYF. CDR3 DNA sequence: TGCAGCACCAGAGGACGGAACTACGAGCAGTACTTC.

The chain joins TRBV7-9 to TRBJ1-5, with D tentatively TRBD1 (5 bases). This CDR3 comprises 15 residues. Germline CDR1 SEHNR, CDR2 FQNEAQ (reference sequence). The V end lost 4 bases, the J end lost 0 bases, and 10 bases lay between the germline ends. CDR3 sequence: CASSSGGVSNQPQHF. CDR3 nucleotides: TGTGCCAGCAGCTCGGGGGGGGTTAGCAATCAGCCCCAGCATTTT.

This rearrangement joins TRBV11-2 to TRBJ2-3; 7 bases line up with TRBD2. The CDR3 extends over 15 amino acids. V dropped 5 bases and J dropped 0; count of bases not matched to a gene: 5. Germline CDR1 and CDR2: SGHAT and FQNNGV. CDR3 protein: CASSPGLLSTDTQYF. The CDR3 region has the DNA TGTGCCAGCAGCCCGGGACTACTTAGCACAGATACGCAGTATTTT.

This clonotype was found many times. The J gene is TRBJ2-5, the V gene TRBV7-8; 7 bases agree with TRBD2. J was trimmed by 2 bases and V by 1 base; bases with no gene match: 4. The CDR3 has 15 residues. The V gene's germline CDR1 is SGHVS and CDR2 FQNEAQ. For the CDR3, the DNA is TGTGCCAGCAGCTTAGAGCTAGCGGCGCAAGAGACCCAGTACTTC. Its translation is CASSLELAAQETQYF.

The table lists this clonotype with many counts. J is TRBJ1-1 and V is TRBV29-1, with 7 nucleotides matching TRBD1. CDR1 SQVTM and CDR2 ANQGSEA come from the germline V gene. The trim removed 5 bases at V and 8 bases at J, leaving 5 bases unmatched. This CDR3 region has 11 residues. The CDR3 region is CSVSQTGEAFF. The CDR3 DNA reads TGCAGCGTTTCTCAGACAGGGGAAGCTTTCTTT.

This clonotype was seen repeatedly, ten times or more. This chain connects TRBV4-2 to TRBJ2-6; D is ambiguous. From germline, CDR1 is LGHNA and CDR2 YNFKEQ. This CDR3 is 16 amino acids long. The V end was cut by 4 bases, the J end by 0 bases, with 10 bases between. CDR3 sequence: CASSLNDRSGANVLTF. DNA of the CDR3: TGTGCCAGCAGCCTTAACGACCGCTCTGGGGCCAACGTCCTGACTTTC.

This clonotype was seen many times. This chain connects TRBV7-9 to TRBJ2-7; 7 nucleotides agree with TRBD2. Germline CDR1 is SEHNR and CDR2 is FQNEAQ (reference sequence). This CDR3 spans 13 amino acids. J lost 7 bases, V lost 5 bases, and 8 bases had no gene match. The CDR3: CASSPGGRLEQYF. As DNA, the CDR3 is TGTGCCAGCAGCCCGGGAGGACGGCTAGAGCAGTACTTC.

The chain links TRBV27 to TRBJ2-1; D unclear. Deletions cut 6 bases from V and 3 bases from J, with 18 bases between. CDR1 and CDR2 (germline): MNHEY, SMNVEV (reference sequence). This CDR3 contains 16 residues. The CDR3 here is CASSPELGPLYNEQFF. CDR3 DNA: TGTGCCAGCAGCCCAGAATTGGGTCCCCTCTACAATGAGCAGTTCTTC.

This rearrangement joins TRBV5-6 to TRBJ1-2; D is possibly TRBD1 (6 bases). CDR1 and CDR2 (germline): SGHDT, YYEEEE. V was shortened by 0 bases and J by 0 bases, with 18 bases between the two germline ends. The CDR3 contains 18 residues. The CDR3 reads CASSLDRVGRTPNYGYTF. CDR3 in DNA: TGTGCCAGCAGCTTGGACAGGGTAGGGCGAACTCCTAACTATGGCTACACCTTC.

At least ten counts were recorded for this clonotype. The rearrangement joins TRBV20-1 to TRBJ2-1, with D perhaps matching TRBD1 (5 bases). Trimming stripped 3 bases from V and 4 bases from J, with 13 bases between. CDR1 DFQATT and CDR2 SNEGSKA come from the germline V gene (reference sequence). The CDR3 spans 14 residues. CDR3 protein: CSASEGAEYNEQFF. Here the CDR3 DNA reads TGCAGTGCTAGCGAAGGGGCGGAGTACAATGAGCAGTTCTTC.

This clonotype was recorded at least ten times. This sequence joins TRBV15 and TRBJ2-3; D is uncertain. The V end lost 0 bases, the J end lost 2 bases, and 12 bases lay between the germline ends. Germline CDR1 LNHNV, CDR2 YYDKDF (reference sequence). The CDR3 length is 16 residues. As DNA, the CDR3 is TGTGCCACCAGCAGAGAACAATCGCGGTTCACAGATACGCAGTATTTT. Its translation is CATSREQSRFTDTQYF.

The table lists this clonotype with a few counts. This chain connects TRBV5-5 to TRBJ2-3; 8 bases map to TRBD1. Germline V gives CDR1 SGHKS, CDR2 YYEKEE (reference sequence). V shed 0 bases and J 0 bases; nucleotides not matched to a gene: 3. This CDR3 contains 16 residues. The CDR3: CASSLGDRLSTDTQYF. For the CDR3, the DNA is TGTGCCAGCAGCTTGGGGGACAGGTTAAGCACAGATACGCAGTATTTT.

The chain recombines TRBV4-3 with TRBJ2-7; 7 bases line up with TRBD2. The CDR3 is 16 amino acids. The germline V gene encodes CDR1 LGHNA and CDR2 YSLEER. Losses at the gene ends were 0 bases for V and 2 bases for J; bases not matched to a gene: 7. The CDR3 region has the DNA TGCGCCAGCAGCCAAGATCGAGGCGGGAGTACCTACGAGCAGTACTTC. It specifies CASSQDRGGSTYEQYF.

V gene TRBV11-1 combines with J gene TRBJ2-7; 9 bases match TRBD1. J was trimmed by 5 bases and V by 5 bases; bases with no gene match: 10. Germline loops: CDR1 SGHAT, CDR2 FQDESV (reference sequence). This CDR3 has 15 amino acids. The CDR3 here is CASSPRDRAMHEQYF. The CDR3 DNA is TGTGCCAGCAGCCCGAGGGACAGGGCTATGCACGAGCAGTACTTC.

This clonotype was seen only a few times. V and J are TRBV4-3 and TRBJ1-2; 9 bases are a match to TRBD1. Germline CDR1 reads LGHNA; CDR2 reads YSLEER. The CDR3 runs 15 residues. V lost 0 bases, J lost 1 base, and 0 bases stayed unmatched. The CDR3 loop reads CASSQEGQGNYGYTF. The CDR3 DNA sequence: TGCGCCAGCAGCCAAGAGGGACAGGGTAACTATGGCTACACCTTC.

The chain combines TRBV27 with TRBJ2-7; unclear D gene. The V end lost 9 bases, the J end lost 1 base, and 13 bases lay between the germline ends. The CDR3 length is 13 residues. Germline CDR1 MNHEY, CDR2 SMNVEV (reference sequence). The CDR3 nucleotides read TGTGCCAGTCAAGATACCGCATCCTACGAGCAGTACTTC. As protein: CASQDTASYEQYF.

This chain joins TRBV6-1 and TRBJ2-3; D not certain. Germline CDR1 reads MNHNS; CDR2 reads SASEGT. V lost 8 bases and J lost 3, with 21 bases in between. CDR3 length: 16 residues. The CDR3 loop is CASEGGMEYWTDTQYF. The CDR3 region has the DNA TGTGCCAGCGAAGGTGGGATGGAGTATTGGACAGATACGCAGTATTTT.

On this clonotype itself: Since a much larger clone is just one base distant, this may be a read error. The CDR3 carries no conserved terminal phenylalanine or tryptophan, so it likely arises from a read error. The genes are TRBV5-6 and TRBJ2-7; D is possibly TRBD1 (5 bases). Germline CDR1 and CDR2: SGHDT and YYEEEE. V was clipped by 5 bases and J by 1 base, with 10 bases between them. The CDR3 is 13 amino acids. CDR3 nucleotides: TGTGCCAGCAGTCTGACAGTTTCCTACGAGCAGTACTAC. Its protein is CASSLTVSYEQYY.

The CDR3 region is CSVGHRYTEAFF. CDR3 bases: TGCAGCGTTGGCCACCGGTACACTGAAGCTTTCTTT. The genes are TRBV29-1 and TRBJ1-1; D gene unclear. Germline loops: CDR1 SQVTM, CDR2 ANQGSEA. CDR3 length: 12 residues. Trimming cost V 4 bases and J 3 bases, with 9 bases left between them.

The table lists this clonotype with many counts. The V and J genes are TRBV7-9 and TRBJ2-5; no firm D call. Germline V gene sequence: CDR1 SEHNR, CDR2 FQNEAQ (reference sequence). V dropped 3 bases and J dropped 0 bases, with 8 bases sitting between them. This CDR3 contains 14 residues. CDR3 residues: CASSLSQDQETQYF. The CDR3 nucleotides read TGTGCCAGCAGCTTGAGTCAGGACCAAGAGACCCAGTACTTC. Filled out from reference TRBV7-9 and TRBJ2-5, the complete variable domain reads DTGVSQNPRHKITKRGQNVTFRCDPISEHNRLYWYRQTLGQGPEFLTYFQNEAQLEKSRLLSDRFSAERPKGSFSTLEIQRTEQGDSAMYLCASSLSQDQETQYFGPGTRLLVL.

The table lists this clonotype with a few counts. The chain has TRBV4-3 and TRBJ2-1, with 11 bases identical to TRBD2. From germline, CDR1 is LGHNA and CDR2 YSLEER. The CDR3 is 15 amino acids. After removal of 1 base from V and 7 bases from J, the junction contained 3 bases not matched to a gene. As DNA, the CDR3 is TGCGCCAGCAGCCAAGGACTAGCGGGACGGAATGAGCAGTTCTTC. Amino acid sequence: CASSQGLAGRNEQFF.

This clonotype was detected only a few times. CDR3 DNA: TGTGCCAGCAGCTTAGAAGGAGGGCAGGCTACCTACGAGCAGTACTTC. Encoded protein: CASSLEGGQATYEQYF. V usage is TRBV11-2 and J usage is TRBJ2-7; possible D gene TRBD2, 6 bases. Germline V lookup: CDR1 SGHAT, CDR2 FQNNGV. With 0 bases removed from V and 2 bases from J, the gap between germline ends came to 14 bases. There are 16 residues in the CDR3. The complete variable domain, with remaining parts taken from reference TRBV11-2 and TRBJ2-7, reads EAGVAQSPRYKIIEKRQSVAFWCNPISGHATLYWYQQILGQGPKLLIQFQNNGVVDDSQLPKDRFSAERLKGVDSTLKIQPAKLEDSAVYLCASSLEGGQATYEQYFGPGTRLTVT.

In this sample, this clonotype turned up a few times. The rearrangement joins TRBV5-8 to TRBJ2-2; 7 nucleotides agree with TRBD2. Germline-derived CDR1 and CDR2 are SGHTS and YDEGEE. With V trimmed by 4 bases and J by 7 bases, 16 bases remained unmatched. The CDR3 spans 17 residues. CDR3: CASSLVERGYNFGELFF. CDR3 bases: TGTGCCAGCAGCCTCGTGGAGCGGGGTTACAATTTCGGGGAGCTGTTTTTT.